This TCR beta chain was captured by sequencing in a study of cytomegalovirus exposure and HLA in healthy donors. The PCR made use of 60 Vbeta and 13 Jbeta primers. Clones were sequenced by immunoSEQ multiplex PCR, and TCRdb holds only the in-frame ones, with some missing. The sample shows 95,000 to 150,000 clones, about 78% of them seen only once. Study-wide results and caveats: Most TCR sequences were uncommon, yet certain public TCRs appeared in many donors. TCR beta V- and J-gene trimming was later associated with a missense DCLRE1C variant. TCR beta sequences reportedly predicted the HLA-A and HLA-B alleles of most subjects accurately. There was a cluster of highly shared sequence variants that was likely a sequencing artifact.

The V gene's germline CDR1 is SGHRS and CDR2 YFSETQ. The CDR3 covers 14 residues. With V trimmed by 4 bases and J by 5 bases, 2 bases remained unmatched. As regards this clone: Its matching antigen is unknown.

The chain couples TRBV5-1 to TRBJ1-5; the match to TRBD1 covers 11 bases. The clonotype was recovered from a man aged 30-40 years in good health and CMV-seronegative. Source material: PBMCs. The CDR3, as DNA: TGCGCCAGCAGCATGGGACAGGGGGATCAGCCCCAGCATTTT. As protein: CASSMGQGDQPQHF.